The rows below give T cell receptor beta chains drawn from one sample of a study of blood T cell repertoires in COVID-19. Here immunoSEQ multiplex PCR was the method, and the copy in TCRdb shows in-frame clones only, minus some. The sample has around 100,000 clones, 91% seen once. Sequenced: peripheral blood. The receptors originated from a man younger than 35 with acute or convalescent COVID-19. Each CDR3 is given with its conserved first and last residue. The D gene is left open where the match is weak. Clone size is stated in some rows and not others, as once, few, many or a class when expanded.

len: 16; v_gene: TRBV5-6; abundance: .; j_gene: TRBJ1-5; d_gene: TRBD1; CDR3aa: CASSFSSQGANQPQHF; CDR3nt: TGTGCCAGCAGCTTCTCTAGTCAGGGGGCGAATCAGCCCCAGCATTTT
len: 15; v_gene: TRBV11-2; abundance: .; j_gene: TRBJ2-7; d_gene: TRBD1; CDR3aa: CASSPDRGLIDEQYF; CDR3nt: TGTGCCAGCAGCCCCGACAGGGGGTTGATTGACGAGCAGTACTTC
len: 15; v_gene: TRBV9; abundance: .; j_gene: TRBJ2-1; d_gene: .; CDR3aa: CASSMVGSSYNEQFF; CDR3nt: TGTGCCAGCAGCATGGTCGGGAGCTCCTACAATGAGCAGTTCTTC
len: 14; v_gene: TRBV5-1; abundance: .; j_gene: TRBJ2-3; d_gene: TRBD1; CDR3aa: CASSLDRGTDTQYF; CDR3nt: TGCGCCAGCAGCCTGGACAGGGGGACGGATACGCAGTATTTT
len: 14; v_gene: TRBV18; abundance: .; j_gene: TRBJ1-6; d_gene: TRBD1; CDR3aa: CASSPGQGTSPLHF; CDR3nt: TGTGCCAGCTCTCCTGGACAGGGAACTTCACCCCTCCACTTT
len: 12; v_gene: TRBV6-5; abundance: few; j_gene: TRBJ1-1; d_gene: .; CDR3aa: CASTGSSGEAFF; CDR3nt: TGTGCCAGCACCGGATCCTCGGGTGAAGCTTTCTTT
len: 17; v_gene: TRBV5-1; abundance: once; j_gene: TRBJ2-5; d_gene: TRBD1; CDR3aa: CASSQDRGGRIKETQYF; CDR3nt: TGCGCCAGCAGCCAGGACAGGGGAGGAAGAATAAAAGAGACCCAGTACTTC
len: 19; v_gene: TRBV19; abundance: .; j_gene: TRBJ1-2; d_gene: TRBD1; CDR3aa: CASSPEMGQGAYSAASYTF; CDR3nt: TGTGCCAGTAGTCCGGAGATGGGACAGGGGGCGTATTCGGCGGCTAGCTACACCTTC
len: 17; v_gene: TRBV4-1; abundance: .; j_gene: TRBJ1-2; d_gene: TRBD1; CDR3aa: CASSQDPGAGGDYGYTF; CDR3nt: TGCGCCAGCAGCCAAGATCCCGGGGCAGGGGGCGACTATGGCTACACCTTC
len: 14; v_gene: TRBV7-9; abundance: .; j_gene: TRBJ1-5; d_gene: .; CDR3aa: CASSGSNSNQPQHF; CDR3nt: TGTGCCAGCAGCGGCAGTAATAGCAATCAGCCCCAGCATTTT
len: 12; v_gene: TRBV5-1; abundance: .; j_gene: TRBJ2-3; d_gene: .; CDR3aa: CASSPRTDTQYF; CDR3nt: TGCGCCAGCAGCCCGAGGACAGATACGCAGTATTTT
len: 14; v_gene: TRBV6-5; abundance: .; j_gene: TRBJ1-1; d_gene: TRBD1; CDR3aa: CASSHRGSGTEAFF; CDR3nt: TGTGCCAGCAGTCACAGGGGATCGGGCACTGAAGCTTTCTTT
len: 15; v_gene: TRBV3-1/TRBV3-2; abundance: once; j_gene: TRBJ2-3; d_gene: TRBD2; CDR3aa: CASSQEPSGGDTQYF; CDR3nt: TGTGCCAGCAGCCAAGAGCCTAGCGGGGGGGATACGCAGTATTTT
len: 13; v_gene: TRBV2; abundance: .; j_gene: TRBJ1-3; d_gene: .; CDR3aa: CASDSPNGNTIYF; CDR3nt: TGTGCCAGCGACTCACCCAACGGAAACACCATATATTTT
len: 16; v_gene: TRBV7-9; abundance: .; j_gene: TRBJ1-3; d_gene: .; CDR3aa: CASSWGTRPSGNTIYF; CDR3nt: TGTGCCAGCAGCTGGGGGACAAGGCCCTCTGGAAACACCATATATTTT
len: 15; v_gene: TRBV7-8; abundance: .; j_gene: TRBJ1-2; d_gene: .; CDR3aa: CASSLGGQINYGYTF; CDR3nt: TGTGCCAGCAGCTTAGGGGGACAAATTAACTATGGCTACACCTTC
len: 18; v_gene: TRBV27; abundance: .; j_gene: TRBJ1-5; d_gene: TRBD1; CDR3aa: CASSPTGGAVWGDQPQHF; CDR3nt: TGTGCCAGCAGTCCCACAGGGGGCGCAGTATGGGGCGATCAGCCCCAGCATTTT
len: 15; v_gene: TRBV7-2; abundance: .; j_gene: TRBJ2-7; d_gene: TRBD1; CDR3aa: CASSLWGQVTYEQYF; CDR3nt: TGTGCCAGCAGTCTTTGGGGACAGGTGACCTACGAGCAGTACTTC
len: 16; v_gene: TRBV14; abundance: few; j_gene: TRBJ2-7; d_gene: .; CDR3aa: CASSQDGTEGLRGQYF; CDR3nt: TGTGCCAGCAGCCAAGATGGGACAGAGGGACTTAGAGGGCAGTACTTC
len: 17; v_gene: TRBV6-1; abundance: .; j_gene: TRBJ2-3; d_gene: TRBD2; CDR3aa: CASSETASGSITDTQYF; CDR3nt: TGTGCCAGCAGTGAAACGGCTAGCGGGAGTATCACAGATACGCAGTATTTT
len: 14; v_gene: TRBV9; abundance: .; j_gene: TRBJ1-4; d_gene: .; CDR3aa: CASSAGTLDEKLFF; CDR3nt: TGTGCCAGCAGCGCCGGGACACTCGATGAAAAACTGTTTTTT
len: 15; v_gene: TRBV29-1; abundance: once; j_gene: TRBJ2-5; d_gene: .; CDR3aa: CSVNDRMAGQETQYF; CDR3nt: TGCAGCGTTAATGACAGGATGGCAGGCCAAGAGACCCAGTACTTC
len: 12; v_gene: TRBV5-5; abundance: .; j_gene: TRBJ2-3; d_gene: .; CDR3aa: CASSFILNTQYF; CDR3nt: TGTGCCAGCAGCTTTATATTAAATACGCAGTATTTT
len: 14; v_gene: TRBV19; abundance: .; j_gene: TRBJ2-1; d_gene: TRBD2; CDR3aa: CASSSGRSYNEQFF; CDR3nt: TGTGCCAGTAGTAGCGGGAGAAGTTACAATGAGCAGTTCTTC
len: 14; v_gene: TRBV11-2; abundance: .; j_gene: TRBJ1-2; d_gene: .; CDR3aa: CASSLQGSNYGYTF; CDR3nt: TGTGCCAGCAGCTTACAGGGCTCGAACTATGGCTACACCTTC
len: 16; v_gene: TRBV6-2/TRBV6-3; abundance: .; j_gene: TRBJ2-3; d_gene: TRBD2; CDR3aa: CASSYATSGQADTQYF; CDR3nt: TGTGCCAGCAGTTACGCAACTAGCGGGCAGGCAGATACGCAGTATTTT
len: 14; v_gene: TRBV11-2; abundance: .; j_gene: TRBJ2-1; d_gene: .; CDR3aa: CASSLAVGGNEQFF; CDR3nt: TGTGCCAGCAGCTTAGCAGTAGGGGGCAATGAGCAGTTCTTC
len: 14; v_gene: TRBV4-1; abundance: .; j_gene: TRBJ1-2; d_gene: TRBD1; CDR3aa: CASTYQGGNYGYTF; CDR3nt: TGCGCCAGCACTTATCAGGGGGGTAACTATGGCTACACCTTC
len: 14; v_gene: TRBV14; abundance: .; j_gene: TRBJ1-3; d_gene: TRBD1; CDR3aa: CASSGQGPGNTIYF; CDR3nt: TGTGCCAGCAGCGGACAGGGGCCAGGAAACACCATATATTTT
len: 14; v_gene: TRBV3-1/TRBV3-2; abundance: .; j_gene: TRBJ2-7; d_gene: TRBD2; CDR3aa: CASISTSAPYEQYF; CDR3nt: TGTGCCAGCATCTCAACTAGCGCACCCTACGAGCAGTACTTC
len: 15; v_gene: TRBV7-2; abundance: .; j_gene: TRBJ1-5; d_gene: TRBD1; CDR3aa: CASSLSTGLNQPQHF; CDR3nt: TGTGCCAGCAGCCTGTCGACAGGGCTCAATCAGCCCCAGCATTTT
len: 18; v_gene: TRBV27; abundance: .; j_gene: TRBJ1-1; d_gene: TRBD1; CDR3aa: CASSLPPRTQGAGTEAFF; CDR3nt: TGTGCCAGCAGTTTACCCCCCCGGACCCAGGGGGCGGGCACTGAAGCTTTCTTT
len: 14; v_gene: TRBV27; abundance: .; j_gene: TRBJ2-7; d_gene: .; CDR3aa: CASSRGLPSYEQYF; CDR3nt: TGTGCCAGCAGCCGGGGTCTACCCTCCTACGAGCAGTACTTC
len: 14; v_gene: TRBV5-1; abundance: .; j_gene: TRBJ1-4; d_gene: .; CDR3aa: CASSSGQLNEKLFF; CDR3nt: TGCGCCAGCAGCTCAGGACAGCTTAATGAAAAACTGTTTTTT
len: 17; v_gene: TRBV5-4; abundance: .; j_gene: TRBJ1-3; d_gene: .; CDR3aa: CASSRAPGVPGGNTIYF; CDR3nt: TGTGCCAGCAGCAGGGCCCCAGGGGTGCCTGGGGGAAACACCATATATTTT
len: 19; v_gene: TRBV19; abundance: .; j_gene: TRBJ1-1; d_gene: TRBD1; CDR3aa: CASSSPHPDRLFGNTEAFF; CDR3nt: TGTGCCAGTAGTTCTCCTCATCCGGACAGGCTCTTCGGGAACACTGAAGCTTTCTTT
len: 12; v_gene: TRBV29-1; abundance: .; j_gene: TRBJ1-5; d_gene: .; CDR3aa: CSVDRGNQPQHF; CDR3nt: TGCAGCGTTGACAGGGGAAATCAGCCCCAGCATTTT
len: 15; v_gene: TRBV19; abundance: once; j_gene: TRBJ2-6; d_gene: .; CDR3aa: CASSIARDGANVLTF; CDR3nt: TGTGCCAGTAGTATAGCCCGGGATGGGGCCAACGTCCTGACTTTC
len: 15; v_gene: TRBV2; abundance: .; j_gene: TRBJ1-2; d_gene: TRBD1; CDR3aa: CASRDRQGRGYGYTF; CDR3nt: TGTGCCAGCAGGGACCGACAGGGGAGGGGCTATGGCTACACCTTC
len: 17; v_gene: TRBV5-6; abundance: .; j_gene: TRBJ2-2; d_gene: .; CDR3aa: CASSSVSGDHRGGELFF; CDR3nt: TGTGCCAGCAGCTCTGTTTCGGGGGACCACAGGGGCGGGGAGCTGTTTTTT
len: 13; v_gene: TRBV12-3/TRBV12-4; abundance: .; j_gene: TRBJ1-2; d_gene: .; CDR3aa: CAIRHRSNYGYTF; CDR3nt: TGTGCCATCCGACACCGGTCTAACTATGGCTACACCTTC